One and the same sample provided the 20 T cell receptor beta chains below, sequenced in a study of cytomegalovirus exposure and HLA in healthy donors. The primer mix had 60 Vbeta and 13 Jbeta primers. Using immunoSEQ multiplex PCR, the repertoire was profiled, and TCRdb retains in-frame clones only, with some absent. With around 140,000 clones in the sample, the ten largest clones hold 0.75% to 1%. Material for sequencing was PBMCs. The receptors were gathered from a male donor in good health and CMV-seronegative.

The chain couples TRBV28 to TRBJ2-3; perhaps TRBD1 as D (5 bases). The CDR3 runs to 16 residues. CDR1 is MDHEN, CDR2 SYDVKM, per germline. Trimming left V 5 bases short and J 0 bases short, with 15 bases between. The DNA for the CDR3 is TGTGCCAGCAGTCAACAGGAGACTTCTAGCACAGATACGCAGTATTTT. This sequence encodes CASSQQETSSTDTQYF. Full variable domain (missing parts from reference TRBV28 and TRBJ2-3): DVKVTQSSRYLVKRTGEKVFLECVQDMDHENMFWYRQDPGLGLRLIYFSYDVKMKEKGDIPEGYSVSREKKERFSLILESASTNQTSMYLCASSQQETSSTDTQYFGPGTRLTVL.

The rearrangement uses TRBV9 and TRBJ2-7; TRBD2 matches 15 bases. Germline CDR1 SGDLS, CDR2 YYNGEE. Losses at the gene ends were 4 bases for V and 5 bases for J; bases not matched to a gene: 7. This CDR3 region has 16 residues. The CDR3: CASSRTSGRVRDEQYF. CDR3 DNA sequence: TGTGCCAGCAGCAGGACTAGCGGGAGGGTAAGGGACGAGCAGTACTTC.

The chain uses TRBV19 and TRBJ2-1; 7 nucleotides align to TRBD1. V lost 7 bases, J lost 9 bases, and 6 bases stayed unmatched. Germline V gives CDR1 LNHDA, CDR2 SQIVND (reference sequence). The CDR3 sequence is 12 residues long. The DNA of the CDR3 is TGTGCCAGTAATTTTCGACAGGGTGAGCAGTTCTTC. Its protein is CASNFRQGEQFF.

The rearrangement links TRBV5-5 to TRBJ2-3; TRBD2 aligns across 14 bases. Germline V gene sequence: CDR1 SGHKS, CDR2 YYEKEE (reference sequence). The CDR3 length is 17 residues. V gave up 0 bases and J gave up 3 bases; unmatched junction bases: 3. The CDR3 DNA sequence: TGTGCCAGCAGCTTGGTCGGGACTAGCGGGAGAACAGATACGCAGTATTTT. It translates to CASSLVGTSGRTDTQYF.

The chain joins TRBV4-3 to TRBJ2-1; 8 nucleotides align to TRBD2. The length of the CDR3 is 16 residues. Germline values: CDR1 LGHNA, CDR2 YSLEER. V shed 0 bases, J shed 8 bases, and the junction held 9 bases outside the gene matches. In DNA, the CDR3 is TGCGCCAGCAGCCAAGAGGGGCGGGGGGCCGGGGATGAGCAGTTCTTC. Protein sequence: CASSQEGRGAGDEQFF.

The chain combines TRBV7-9 with TRBJ2-5; D remains ambiguous. Germline CDR1 is SEHNR and CDR2 is FQNEAQ (reference sequence). The V gene lost 5 bases and the J gene lost 0 bases, with 10 bases spanning the gap. The CDR3 consists of 14 residues. This CDR3 is CASSPQKYQETQYF. CDR3 DNA: TGTGCCAGCAGCCCACAGAAGTACCAAGAGACCCAGTACTTC.

The chain carries TRBV19 and TRBJ2-6; the D gene is possibly TRBD1 (5 bases). This CDR3 is built from 20 residues. CDR1 is LNHDA and CDR2 is SQIVND in the germline V gene (reference sequence). V lost 3 bases and J 1 base, leaving 22 bases between the germline ends. The CDR3 region is CASSIKALVGQGSGANVLTF. DNA of the CDR3: TGTGCCAGTAGTATCAAAGCATTGGTGGGGCAGGGATCTGGGGCCAACGTCCTGACTTTC.

The rearrangement uses TRBV18 and TRBJ2-7; 10 bases map to TRBD1. This CDR3 comprises 15 residues. Trimming took 2 bases from V and 6 from J; bases not matched to a gene: 7. The germline CDR1 and CDR2 sequences are KGHSH and LQKENI. CDR3 DNA: TGTGCCAGCTCACCAAGGACAGGGGGTAAGGTCGAGCAGTACTTC. Amino acids: CASSPRTGGKVEQYF.

The chain joins TRBV29-1 to TRBJ2-7; no reliable D call. V lost 4 bases to trimming and J lost 3 bases, with 13 bases between them. The CDR3 consists of 13 residues. Looked up from germline, CDR1 is SQVTM and CDR2 is ANQGSEA. The CDR3, as DNA: TGCAGCGTTGGAGGAAGGTTGGGCTACGAGCAGTACTTC. This sequence encodes CSVGGRLGYEQYF.

The chain joins TRBV6-1 to TRBJ1-2; 7 nucleotides line up with TRBD1. V shed 5 bases, J shed 4 bases, and the junction held 10 bases outside the gene matches. Germline lookup yields CDR1 MNHNS and CDR2 SASEGT. The CDR3 is 15 residues long. This chain's CDR3 is CASSTMTGTLYGYTF. CDR3 bases: TGTGCCAGCAGTACCATGACAGGGACTCTCTATGGCTACACCTTC.

The rearrangement uses TRBV5-5 and TRBJ2-3; D perhaps matches TRBD2 (5 bases). Germline CDR1 SGHKS, CDR2 YYEKEE (reference sequence). V gave up 0 bases and J gave up 3 bases, with 5 bases separating them. The CDR3 is 13 residues long. CDR3 loop: CASSLVATDTQYF. The DNA for the CDR3 is TGTGCCAGCAGCTTGGTAGCGACAGATACGCAGTATTTT.

This sequence joins TRBV6-5 and TRBJ2-7; maybe TRBD2 (5 bases). The CDR3 contains 15 residues. Trimming removed 4 bases from V and 7 bases from J, with 20 bases in between. Germline assignment: CDR1 MNHEY and CDR2 SVGAGI. The CDR3 coding sequence is TGTGCCAGCAGTTCTCAACTAGTCATTAAGGGAGAGCAGTACTTC. Translation gives CASSSQLVIKGEQYF.

The chain uses TRBV5-1 and TRBJ2-1, with D possibly matching TRBD2 (5 bases). V lost 4 bases to trimming and J lost 10 bases, with 18 bases between them. CDR1 is SGHRS and CDR2 is YFSETQ in the germline V gene. The length of the CDR3 is 14 residues. The CDR3 protein is CASSPEAGSSEQFF. The CDR3 DNA reads TGCGCCAGCAGCCCAGAGGCGGGCTCCAGCGAGCAGTTCTTC. Based on the CDR3 plus reference TRBV5-1 and TRBJ2-1, the full variable domain is KAGVTQTPRYLIKTRGQQVTLSCSPISGHRSVSWYQQTPGQGLQFLFEYFSETQRNKGNFPGRFSGRQFSNSRSEMNVSTLELGDSALYLCASSPEAGSSEQFFGPGTRLTVL.

The chain couples TRBV12-5 to TRBJ2-7; D is unclear. CDR3 length: 12 residues. The germline V and J ends were trimmed by 3 bases and 4 bases, with 7 bases remaining between them. Germline loops: CDR1 LGHNT, CDR2 FRNRAP. The CDR3 loop reads CASGFSLYEQYF. The DNA for the CDR3 is TGTGCTAGTGGTTTCTCCCTGTACGAGCAGTACTTC.

This chain connects TRBV5-4 to TRBJ2-5, with 7 bases identical to TRBD1. The V segment lost 1 base and the J segment 1 base; nucleotides outside the gene matches: 10. The CDR3 sequence is 17 residues long. Germline V gene data show CDR1 as SGHNT and CDR2 as YYREEE (reference sequence). The CDR3 region has the DNA TGTGCCAGCAGCTTGCTTTTTGCCGACAGGGCCCAAGAGACCCAGTACTTC. This sequence encodes CASSLLFADRAQETQYF. The complete variable domain, with remaining parts taken from reference TRBV5-4 and TRBJ2-5, reads ETGVTQSPTHLIKTRGQQVTLRCSSQSGHNTVSWYQQALGQGPQFIFQYYREEENGRGNFPPRFSGLQFPNYSSELNVNALELDDSALYLCASSLLFADRAQETQYFGPGTRLLVL.

The J gene is TRBJ1-4, the V gene TRBV28, with TRBD1 matching over 9 bases. V dropped 7 bases and J dropped 8; count of bases not matched to a gene: 20. The CDR3 has 18 amino acids. CDR1 MDHEN and CDR2 SYDVKM come from the germline V gene. The CDR3 DNA reads TGTGCCAGCACCTCCCTTAGGGGGAACCGGGACAGGGAAGAAAAACTGTTTTTT. Its protein product is CASTSLRGNRDREEKLFF. The full variable domain, with the rest looked up from reference TRBV28 and TRBJ1-4, is DVKVTQSSRYLVKRTGEKVFLECVQDMDHENMFWYRQDPGLGLRLIYFSYDVKMKEKGDIPEGYSVSREKKERFSLILESASTNQTSMYLCASTSLRGNRDREEKLFFGSGTQLSVL.

J is TRBJ1-1 and V is TRBV5-1; D might be TRBD1 (5 bases). Germline values: CDR1 SGHRS, CDR2 YFSETQ. The V end lost 0 bases, the J end lost 0 bases, and 12 bases lay between the germline ends. The CDR3 runs 16 residues. The chain's CDR3 is CASSLEYRRMNTEAFF. In nucleotides, the CDR3 is TGCGCCAGCAGCTTGGAATACAGGCGAATGAACACTGAAGCTTTCTTT.

The chain couples TRBV6-6 to TRBJ2-7; 7 bases fit TRBD2. V shed 6 bases, J shed 0 bases, and the junction held 5 bases outside the gene matches. Germline CDR1 reads MNHNY; CDR2 reads SVGAGI (reference sequence). The CDR3 is made up of 14 amino acids. CDR3 DNA sequence: TGTGCCAGCAGGTCAGGCGGGAGCTCCTACGAGCAGTACTTC. This sequence encodes CASRSGGSSYEQYF.

The CDR3 loop reads CASGWDRENYGYTF. CDR3 in DNA: TGCGCCAGCGGTTGGGACAGGGAGAACTATGGCTACACCTTC. The V and J genes are TRBV10-2 and TRBJ1-2; 9 bases align to TRBD1. Germline V lookup: CDR1 WSHSY, CDR2 SAAADI. Unmatched junction bases numbered 6, after V lost 8 bases and J lost 2 bases. The CDR3 has 14 residues.

The gene calls are TRBV6-6 and TRBJ1-2; the D gene is possibly TRBD1 (6 bases). V was pared by 0 bases and J by 3 bases, with 8 bases between. This CDR3 has 14 residues. The germline CDR1 and CDR2 sequences are MNHNY and SVGAGI (reference sequence). CDR3 in amino acids: CASSYSTGYYGYTF. CDR3 bases: TGTGCCAGCAGTTACTCGACAGGCTACTATGGCTACACCTTC.